The 23 T cell receptor beta chains below all came from one sample that was sequenced in a study of naive and memory T cell subsets. A UMI-containing oligonucleotide was joined by 3' ligation to the TCR cDNA template. Ligated cDNA underwent four rounds of PCR with nested alpha and beta constant region primers and SP2. MiXCR, applied by TCRdb to the 5' RACE reads, yields one record per CDR3 protein. Among 55,000 to 65,000 distinct CDR3 sequences listed, around 8% were seen once. These receptor sequences come from a female donor in good health.

This clonotype was counted only a few times. The chain recombines TRBV7-2 with TRBJ2-1, with TRBD1 matching 7 bases. Germline trimming cut 3 bases from V and 9 bases from J; bases unmatched to any gene: 11. This CDR3 has 15 residues. Germline V lookup: CDR1 SGHTA, CDR2 FQGNSA. CDR3 amino acids: CASSFDREIDIEQFF. CDR3 sequence (DNA): TGTGCCAGCAGCTTCGACAGGGAGATTGATATTGAGCAGTTCTTC.

CDR3 protein: CASSPDGGIGNQPQHF. Here the CDR3 DNA reads TGTGCCAGCAGCCCCGATGGGGGGATTGGCAATCAGCCCCAGCATTTT. The rearrangement uses TRBV3-1 and TRBJ1-5; possible D gene TRBD1, 5 bases. V was shortened by 4 bases and J by 2 bases, with 15 bases between the two germline ends. The CDR3 is 16 residues long. CDR1 and CDR2 from the germline V gene are LGHDT and YNNKEL (reference sequence).

This clonotype was observed at least ten times. The rearrangement joins TRBV6-4 to TRBJ1-5; D is ambiguous. Germline loops: CDR1 MRHNA, CDR2 SNTAGT. This CDR3 is built from 13 residues. The V gene lost 3 bases and the J gene lost 9 bases, with 12 bases spanning the gap. The CDR3 is CASSEVRGGPQHF. The CDR3 nucleotides are TGTGCCAGCAGTGAAGTTCGCGGAGGGCCCCAGCATTTT.

This clonotype was recorded a few times. The chain links TRBV6-1 to TRBJ2-7; D gene ambiguous. Germline V CDR1 and CDR2: MNHNS, SASEGT. This CDR3 is built from 13 residues. Trimming cost V 4 bases and J 3 bases, with 10 bases left between them. The CDR3 DNA reads TGTGCCAGCAGTGGGCCTGGGTACTACGAGCAGTACTTC. Amino acid sequence: CASSGPGYYEQYF.

Here the CDR3 reads CARNEDRTYNEQFF. CDR3 nucleotides: TGCGCCAGAAACGAGGACAGGACCTACAATGAGCAGTTCTTC. The chain is built from TRBV5-1 and TRBJ2-1, with 7 bases matching TRBD1. Germline V CDR1 and CDR2: SGHRS, YFSETQ. The J segment lost 2 bases and the V segment lost 8 bases, leaving 7 bases of the junction unmatched. This CDR3 spans 14 amino acids.

CDR3 residues: CASSLSGVFSYEQYF. The CDR3 coding sequence is TGTGCCAGCAGTCTCTCGGGGGTCTTCTCCTACGAGCAGTACTTC. V and J are TRBV12-3 or TRBV12-4 and TRBJ2-7; tentative D call: TRBD2 (6 bases). The V end was cut by 5 bases, the J end by 0 bases, with 14 bases between. CDR3 length: 15 residues.

This clonotype was detected many times. The chain employs TRBV20-1 and TRBJ1-5; tentatively, D is TRBD1 (6 bases). In germline, CDR1 is DFQATT, CDR2 SNEGSKA (reference sequence). The length of the CDR3 is 15 residues. V was cut by 6 bases and J by 0 bases, with 15 bases left in between. The chain's CDR3 is CSAQTGQYSNQPQHF. The CDR3 nucleotides read TGCAGTGCCCAGACAGGACAGTATAGCAATCAGCCCCAGCATTTT.

The chain has TRBV27 and TRBJ2-5, with 9 bases that match TRBD1. The length of the CDR3 is 14 residues. Per the germline V gene, CDR1 is MNHEY and CDR2 is SMNVEV (reference sequence). V was clipped by 8 bases and J by 5 bases; unmatched bases: 9. The CDR3 loop is CASADRGFGETQYF. The CDR3 nucleotides are TGTGCCAGCGCTGACAGGGGGTTTGGGGAGACCCAGTACTTC.

The table lists this clonotype with a few counts. The chain combines TRBV11-2 with TRBJ2-3; 14 bases line up with TRBD2. The CDR3 runs 15 residues. V lost 6 bases, J lost 5 bases, and 4 bases stayed unmatched. The germline gives CDR1 SGHAT, CDR2 FQNNGV. The CDR3: CASRGTSGRVDTQYF. CDR3 coding DNA: TGTGCCAGCAGGGGGACTAGCGGGAGAGTAGATACGCAGTATTTT.

The rearrangement links TRBV28 to TRBJ2-1, with 7 nucleotides matching TRBD2. Germline CDR1 and CDR2: MDHEN and SYDVKM. V dropped 3 bases and J dropped 1; count of bases not matched to a gene: 6. This CDR3 is built from 16 residues. CDR3 amino acids: CASSFPGLQSYNEQFF. The CDR3 DNA follows: TGTGCCAGCAGTTTTCCGGGACTACAGTCCTACAATGAGCAGTTCTTC.

The CDR3, as DNA: TGTGCCAGCAGTTCCACCCTTACAGGGAGCAATCAGCCCCAGCATTTT. Its protein is CASSSTLTGSNQPQHF. The chain links TRBV6-2 or TRBV6-3 to TRBJ1-5; perhaps TRBD1 as D (6 bases). Germline CDR1 MNHEY, CDR2 SVGEGT. Between the trimmed V and J ends, which lost 4 bases and 1 base, there was a span of 14 bases. This CDR3 region has 16 residues.

Only a few counts were recorded for this clonotype. The V and J genes are TRBV7-2 and TRBJ2-7; tentative D call: TRBD1 (5 bases). V lost 0 bases, J lost 0 bases, and 12 bases lay in between. The CDR3 is made up of 16 amino acids. Germline assignment: CDR1 SGHTA and CDR2 FQGNSA. The CDR3 DNA reads TGTGCCAGCAGCTTAGCGGGATGGGGCAACTCCTACGAGCAGTACTTC. This encodes CASSLAGWGNSYEQYF.

CDR3 sequence reads: CASSPPGGGNTEAFF. Here the CDR3 DNA reads TGTGCCAGCTCACCCCCAGGGGGGGGCAACACTGAAGCTTTCTTT. The chain is built from TRBV18 and TRBJ1-1; 7 positions match TRBD1. Trimming at V came to 3 bases and at J to 2 bases, leaving 6 bases not matched to a gene. The CDR3 contains 15 residues. Germline V gene lookup returns CDR1 KGHSH and CDR2 LQKENI. Complete variable domain (other parts from reference TRBV18 and TRBJ1-1): NAGVMQNPRHLVRRRGQEARLRCSPMKGHSHVYWYRQLPEEGLKFMVYLQKENIIDESGMPKERFSAEFPKEGPSILRIQQVVRGDSAAYFCASSPPGGGNTEAFFGQGTRLTVV.

A few counts support this clonotype. V usage is TRBV12-3 or TRBV12-4 and J usage is TRBJ1-2; 8 nucleotides line up with TRBD1. Unmatched junction bases numbered 10, after V lost 5 bases and J lost 8 bases. This CDR3 is 14 amino acids long. As DNA, the CDR3 is TGTGCCAGCAGTCTGGGCAGGGGGCGAGAGGGCTACACCTTC. This sequence encodes CASSLGRGREGYTF.

This clonotype was observed a few times. The chain employs TRBV11-2 and TRBJ2-3; TRBD2 might be the D (6 bases). This CDR3 contains 16 residues. The V gene's germline CDR1 is SGHAT and CDR2 FQNNGV. V was cut by 3 bases and J by 0 bases, with 13 bases left in between. This CDR3 is CASSLGTFASTDTQYF. CDR3 DNA sequence: TGTGCCAGCAGCTTGGGGACTTTCGCTAGCACAGATACGCAGTATTTT.

This clonotype was picked up one time. The chain joins TRBV12-3 or TRBV12-4 to TRBJ2-7; TRBD2 matches at 13 bases. V shed 3 bases and J 4 bases; nucleotides not matched to a gene: 6. The CDR3 is 16 amino acids. CDR3 coding DNA: TGTGCCAGCAGTTTCTGGACTAGCGGGAGCAAATACGAGCAGTACTTC. Translation gives CASSFWTSGSKYEQYF.

Worth noting for this clonotype: A read error may explain this, as a much larger clone is one base away. The J gene is TRBJ1-5, the V gene TRBV5-8, with unresolved D. Germline V CDR1 and CDR2: SGHTS, YDEGEE. The CDR3 is made up of 13 amino acids. This chain's CDR3 is CASSSAPSQPQNF. The DNA for the CDR3 is TGTGCCAGCAGCTCAGCACCGTCTCAGCCCCAGAATTTT.

The J gene is TRBJ2-1, the V gene TRBV6-4; 12 nucleotides match TRBD2. Germline assignment: CDR1 MRHNA and CDR2 SNTAGT. The CDR3 has 16 residues. Unmatched junction bases numbered 1, after V lost 0 bases and J lost 4 bases. The CDR3 DNA is TGTGCCAGCAGTGACTCCGGACTAGCGGGGTACAATGAGCAGTTCTTC. Translated: CASSDSGLAGYNEQFF.

In this sample, this clonotype turned up a few times. The J gene is TRBJ2-5, the V gene TRBV1; TRBD1, as called in the table, went unchecked against the DNA. TRBV1 is flagged as a pseudogene. CDR3 size: 17 residues. The CDR3 DNA sequence: TGCACCAGCAGCCAAGACAGTACAGGGTGCCTGGAGGAGACCCAGTACTTC. It translates to CTSSQDSTGCLEETQYF.

In its sample, this clonotype was seen a few times. This chain uses TRBV27 with TRBJ1-2; no clear D gene. The CDR3 is 13 amino acids. Trimming cost V 4 bases and J 9 bases, with 15 bases left between them. Per the germline V gene, CDR1 is MNHEY and CDR2 is SMNVEV (reference sequence). The CDR3 DNA follows: TGTGCCAGCAGTTCCACGGCTCAAGGGCGCTACACCTTC. Translated, it gives CASSSTAQGRYTF.

The sample holds a few counts of this clonotype. The chain has TRBV28 and TRBJ2-1; 8 bases agree with TRBD1. Germline CDR1 and CDR2: MDHEN and SYDVKM. The CDR3 consists of 15 residues. The J segment lost 6 bases and the V segment lost 1 base, leaving 5 bases of the junction unmatched. The CDR3 DNA sequence: TGTGCCAGCAGTTTATTCGCGGACAGGGTCAATGAGCAGTTCTTC. Protein product: CASSLFADRVNEQFF.

This clonotype came up many times. The chain joins TRBV5-4 to TRBJ2-6, with 8 bases fitting TRBD1. Germline-derived CDR1 and CDR2 are SGHNT and YYREEE (reference sequence). The CDR3 sequence is 16 residues long. The J segment lost 3 bases and the V segment lost 2 bases, leaving 4 bases of the junction unmatched. CDR3 protein: CASSFGQGFGANVLTF. The CDR3 coding sequence is TGTGCCAGCAGCTTTGGACAGGGTTTTGGGGCCAACGTCCTGACTTTC.

This clonotype occurred a few times. The chain couples TRBV11-3 to TRBJ2-1; D is undetermined. Trimming left V 2 bases short and J 5 bases short, with 13 bases between. The CDR3 covers 15 residues. Germline CDR1 is SGHNT and CDR2 is YENEEA. For the CDR3, the DNA is TGTGCCAGCAGCTTACAGTACAGCCTCGACAATGAGCAGTTCTTC. It specifies CASSLQYSLDNEQFF.